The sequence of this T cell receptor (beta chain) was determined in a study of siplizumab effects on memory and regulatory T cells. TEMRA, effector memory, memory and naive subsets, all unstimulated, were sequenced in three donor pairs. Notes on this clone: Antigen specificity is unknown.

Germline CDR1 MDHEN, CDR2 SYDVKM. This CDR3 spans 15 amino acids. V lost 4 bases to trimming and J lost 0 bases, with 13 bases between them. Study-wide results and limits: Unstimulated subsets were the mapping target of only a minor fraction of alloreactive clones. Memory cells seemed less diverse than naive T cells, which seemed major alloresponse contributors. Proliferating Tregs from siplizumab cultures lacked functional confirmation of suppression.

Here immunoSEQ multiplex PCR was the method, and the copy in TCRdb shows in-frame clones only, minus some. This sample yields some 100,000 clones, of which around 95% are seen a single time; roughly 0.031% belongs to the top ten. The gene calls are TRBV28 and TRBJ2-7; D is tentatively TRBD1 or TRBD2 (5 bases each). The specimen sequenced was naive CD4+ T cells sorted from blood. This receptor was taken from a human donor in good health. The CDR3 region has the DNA TGTGCCAGCAGTTGGGGGACGGAGAGCTCCTACGAGCAGTACTTC. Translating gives CASSWGTESSYEQYF.